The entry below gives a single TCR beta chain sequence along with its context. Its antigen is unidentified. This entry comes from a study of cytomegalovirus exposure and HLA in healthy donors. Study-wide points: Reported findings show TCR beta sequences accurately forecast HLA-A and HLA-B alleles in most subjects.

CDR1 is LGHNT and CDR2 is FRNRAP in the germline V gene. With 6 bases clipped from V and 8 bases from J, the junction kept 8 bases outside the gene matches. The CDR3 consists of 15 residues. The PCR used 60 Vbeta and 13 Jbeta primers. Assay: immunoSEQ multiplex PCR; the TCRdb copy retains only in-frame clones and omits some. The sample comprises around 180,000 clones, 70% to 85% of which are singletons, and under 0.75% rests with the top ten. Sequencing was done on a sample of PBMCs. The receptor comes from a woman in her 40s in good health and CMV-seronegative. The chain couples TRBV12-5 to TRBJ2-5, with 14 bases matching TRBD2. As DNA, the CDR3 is TGTGCTAGTGGCCCGGGACTAGCGGGAGCAGGCACCCAGTACTTC. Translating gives CASGPGLAGAGTQYF. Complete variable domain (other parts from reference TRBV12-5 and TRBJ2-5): DARVTQTPRHKVTEMGQEVTMRCQPILGHNTVFWYRQTMMQGLELLAYFRNRAPLDDSGMPKDRFSAEMPDATLATLKIQPSEPRDSAVYFCASGPGLAGAGTQYFGPGTRLLVL.